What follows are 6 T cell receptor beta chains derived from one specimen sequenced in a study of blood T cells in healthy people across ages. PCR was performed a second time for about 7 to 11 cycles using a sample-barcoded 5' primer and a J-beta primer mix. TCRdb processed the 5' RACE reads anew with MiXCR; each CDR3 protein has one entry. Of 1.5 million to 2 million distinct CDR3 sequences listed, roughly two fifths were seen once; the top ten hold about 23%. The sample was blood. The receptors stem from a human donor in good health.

CDR3 nucleotides: TGTGCCAGCAAGAATAAGAGGGGGTTACCGACCAATGAGCAGTTCTTC. It codes for CASKNKRGLPTNEQFF. V usage is TRBV6-5 and J usage is TRBJ2-1; TRBD1 is a possible D gene (6 bases). The CDR3 is 16 residues long. The V and J ends lost 7 bases and 6 bases respectively, with 22 bases between them. Germline CDR1 and CDR2: MNHEY and SVGAGI.

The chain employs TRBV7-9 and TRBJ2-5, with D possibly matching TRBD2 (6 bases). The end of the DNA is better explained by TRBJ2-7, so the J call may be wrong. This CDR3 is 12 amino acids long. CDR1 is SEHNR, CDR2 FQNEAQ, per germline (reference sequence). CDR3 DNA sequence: TGTGCCAGCAGCTGGGGGGATTCCGAGCAGTACTTC. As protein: CASSWGDSEQYF.

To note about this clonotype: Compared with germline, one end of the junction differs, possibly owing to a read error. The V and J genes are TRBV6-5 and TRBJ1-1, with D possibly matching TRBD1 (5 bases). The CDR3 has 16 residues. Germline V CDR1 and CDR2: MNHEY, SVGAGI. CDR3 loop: CASSYPRQTPTDEAFF. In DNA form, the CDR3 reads TGCGCCAGCAGTTACCCCCGACAGACTCCAACGGATGAAGCTTTCTTT.

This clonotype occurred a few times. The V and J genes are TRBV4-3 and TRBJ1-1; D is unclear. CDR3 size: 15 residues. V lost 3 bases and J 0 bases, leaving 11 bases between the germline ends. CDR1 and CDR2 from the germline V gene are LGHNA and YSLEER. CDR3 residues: CASSQGRRMNTEAFF. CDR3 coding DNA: TGCGCCAGCAGCCAGGGCCGACGGATGAACACTGAAGCTTTCTTT.

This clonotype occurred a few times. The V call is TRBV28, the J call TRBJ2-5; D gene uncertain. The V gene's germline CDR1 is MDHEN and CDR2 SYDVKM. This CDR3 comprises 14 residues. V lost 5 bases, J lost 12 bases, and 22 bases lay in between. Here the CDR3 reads CASSPNYLLGSKYF. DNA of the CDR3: TGTGCCAGCAGTCCCAATTACCTTTTGGGATCGAAGTACTTC.

CDR3 protein: CASSGDRGRNEQFF. CDR3 nucleotide sequence: TGCGCCAGCAGTGGTGACAGGGGTCGGAATGAGCAGTTCTTC. The genes are TRBV4-1 and TRBJ2-1; 8 bases are a match to TRBD1. CDR3 length: 14 residues. CDR1 and CDR2 (germline): MGHRA, YSYEKL. V was clipped by 6 bases and J by 7 bases; unmatched bases: 8.